The 11 T cell receptor beta chains in this list originate from one sample, sequenced in a study of T cells in Graves' hyperthyroidism and ophthalmopathy. There were TCR beta CDR3 regions amplified from RNA transcripts. The primer set for the first-round RT-PCR of the TCR CDR3 was HTBI. MiXCR, applied by TCRdb to the multiplex PCR reads, yields one record per CDR3 protein. Here the sample spans about 640,000 distinct CDR3 sequences, about 20% being singletons. The specimen sequenced was blood. The receptors were gathered from a man aged 30 to 39 with Graves' ophthalmopathy.

This clonotype was picked up a small number of times. The chain carries TRBV4-1 and TRBJ1-2, with a weak D call TRBD1 (5 bases). This CDR3 spans 14 amino acids. Trimming removed 3 bases at V and 0 bases at J, with 8 bases between. The germline gives CDR1 MGHRA, CDR2 YSYEKL. As DNA, the CDR3 is TGCGCCAGCAGCCAGGGACCCGCTAACTATGGCTACACCTTC. It specifies CASSQGPANYGYTF.

This rearrangement joins TRBV14 to TRBJ2-5, with D possibly being TRBD1 or TRBD2 (6 bases each). V lost 3 bases, J lost 7 bases, and 9 bases lay in between. CDR3 size: 12 residues. Germline CDR1 SGHDN, CDR2 FVKESK. This chain's CDR3 is CASSHRGATQYF. The CDR3 bases are TGTGCCAGCAGCCATAGGGGGGCGACCCAGTACTTC.

Ten or more counts support this clonotype. The V gene is TRBV2, the J gene TRBJ1-5; TRBD1 might be the D (6 bases). This CDR3 contains 14 residues. Trimming took off 4 bases at V and 6 bases at J, with 13 bases between the two ends. The germline gives CDR1 SNHLY, CDR2 FYNNEI. The CDR3 DNA follows: TGTGCCAGCAGTGCTGGGGGCCGCGGTCAGCCCCAGCATTTT. This gives the protein CASSAGGRGQPQHF.

The J gene is TRBJ2-3, the V gene TRBV4-1, with 11 bases lining up with TRBD2. J lost 3 bases, V lost 0 bases, and 8 bases had no gene match. Germline CDR1 is MGHRA and CDR2 is YSYEKL. This CDR3 has 18 residues. This CDR3 is CASSQDPRLAGKTDTQYF. The CDR3 coding sequence is TGCGCCAGCAGCCAAGATCCTAGACTAGCGGGAAAGACAGATACGCAGTATTTT.

This chain links TRBV6-1 with TRBJ2-1, with 9 bases identical to TRBD2. V dropped 6 bases and J dropped 6; count of bases not matched to a gene: 9. This CDR3 has 15 residues. Germline V lookup: CDR1 MNHNS, CDR2 SASEGT. CDR3 sequence reads: CASSLGSSGSNEQFF. The CDR3 DNA follows: TGTGCCAGCAGCCTCGGGAGTAGCGGGAGCAATGAGCAGTTCTTC.

This clonotype was picked up a small number of times. J is TRBJ1-5 and V is TRBV19, with 8 bases aligning to TRBD1. The CDR3 has 15 amino acids. V lost 8 bases to trimming and J lost 2 bases; unmatched junction nucleotides: 8. In germline, CDR1 is LNHDA, CDR2 SQIVND (reference sequence). CDR3 sequence: CASAQGAEGNQPQHF. DNA of the CDR3: TGTGCCAGTGCCCAGGGGGCTGAGGGCAATCAGCCCCAGCATTTT.

J is TRBJ1-2 and V is TRBV30, with TRBD1 as a possible D gene (6 bases). Trimming stripped 0 bases from V and 3 bases from J, with 8 bases between. The CDR3 runs to 13 residues. CDR1 GTSNPN and CDR2 SVGIG come from the germline V gene (reference sequence). The CDR3, as DNA: TGTGCCTGGAGTGTTGGACAGTACTATGGCTACACCTTC. Residues: CAWSVGQYYGYTF.

V is TRBV15 and J is TRBJ2-1; 9 bases are a match to TRBD2. The junction had 3 bases not matched to a gene; V was cut back by 4 bases and J by 5 bases. Germline values: CDR1 LNHNV, CDR2 YYDKDF (reference sequence). This CDR3 has 14 residues. CDR3 in DNA: TGTGCCACCAGCATACGCGGGAGGGACAATGAGCAGTTCTTC. Translating gives CATSIRGRDNEQFF.

This clonotype was detected once. This rearrangement joins TRBV12-3 or TRBV12-4 to TRBJ1-4; tentative D call: TRBD1 (5 bases). V dropped 5 bases and J dropped 4 bases, with 20 bases sitting between them. CDR3 length: 17 amino acids. Here the CDR3 DNA reads TGTGCCAGCAGTCCCCCCCGCCGTGGAGGGGTTAATGAAAAACTGTTTTTT. Translating it yields CASSPPRRGGVNEKLFF.

This clonotype was recorded at least ten times. The chain recombines TRBV5-5 with TRBJ1-4; D not certain. The CDR3 length is 15 residues. Germline V gene lookup returns CDR1 SGHKS and CDR2 YYEKEE (reference sequence). V was pared by 0 bases and J by 4 bases, with 10 bases between. The CDR3 protein is CASSLGTTVNEKLFF. As DNA, the CDR3 is TGTGCCAGCAGCTTGGGTACGACTGTTAATGAAAAACTGTTTTTT.

This clonotype was seen only a few times. The gene calls are TRBV5-1 and TRBJ2-7; tentatively, D is TRBD1 (5 bases). CDR3 length: 13 residues. From germline, CDR1 is SGHRS and CDR2 YFSETQ. V gave up 6 bases and J gave up 1 base, with 11 bases separating them. The DNA of the CDR3 is TGCGCCAGCACCTCGGCAGGGTCCTACGAGCAGTACTTC. This translates into CASTSAGSYEQYF.